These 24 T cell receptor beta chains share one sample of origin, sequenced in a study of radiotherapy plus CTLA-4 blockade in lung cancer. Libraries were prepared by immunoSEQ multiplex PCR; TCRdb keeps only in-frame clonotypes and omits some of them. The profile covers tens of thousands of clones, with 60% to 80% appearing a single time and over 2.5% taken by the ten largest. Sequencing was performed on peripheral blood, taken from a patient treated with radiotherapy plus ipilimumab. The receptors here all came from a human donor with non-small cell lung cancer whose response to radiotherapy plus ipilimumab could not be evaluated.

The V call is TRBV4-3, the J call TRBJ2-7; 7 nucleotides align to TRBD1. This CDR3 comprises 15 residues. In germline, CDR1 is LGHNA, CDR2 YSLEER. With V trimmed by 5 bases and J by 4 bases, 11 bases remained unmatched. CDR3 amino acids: CASSSRTGGNYEQYF. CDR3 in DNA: TGCGCCAGCAGCTCACGGACAGGTGGGAATTACGAGCAGTACTTC.

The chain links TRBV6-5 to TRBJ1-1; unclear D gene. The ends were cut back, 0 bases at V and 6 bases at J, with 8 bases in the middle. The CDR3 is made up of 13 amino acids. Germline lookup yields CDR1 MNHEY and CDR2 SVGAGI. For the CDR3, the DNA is TGTGCCAGCAGTTACTCCAGTGGTGCTGAAGCTTTCTTT. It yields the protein CASSYSSGAEAFF.

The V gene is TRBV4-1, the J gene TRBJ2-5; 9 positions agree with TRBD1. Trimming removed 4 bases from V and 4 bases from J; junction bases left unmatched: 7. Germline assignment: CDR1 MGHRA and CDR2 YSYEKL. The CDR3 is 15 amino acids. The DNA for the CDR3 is TGCGCCAGCAGCCTTCTAGGACAGGGGAGAGAGACCCAGTACTTC. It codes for CASSLLGQGRETQYF.

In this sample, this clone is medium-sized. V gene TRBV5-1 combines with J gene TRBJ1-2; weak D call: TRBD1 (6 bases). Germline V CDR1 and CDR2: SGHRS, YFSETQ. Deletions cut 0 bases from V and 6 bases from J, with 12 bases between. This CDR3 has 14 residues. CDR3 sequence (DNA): TGCGCCAGCAGCTTGGAGGGACAACCAAATGGCTACACCTTC. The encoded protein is CASSLEGQPNGYTF.

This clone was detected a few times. The CDR3 DNA is TGTGCCAGCAGCCCGGACAGGGAGGGAAATCAGCCCCAGCATTTT. The encoded protein is CASSPDREGNQPQHF. The chain links TRBV7-2 to TRBJ1-5, with 8 bases fitting TRBD1. Germline trimming cut 5 bases from V and 4 bases from J; bases unmatched to any gene: 7. The CDR3 totals 15 residues. CDR1 SGHTA and CDR2 FQGNSA come from the germline V gene.

In DNA, the CDR3 is TGTGCCAGCAGCGTAGCCCCGGGCAGGGGCAATGAGCAGTTCTTC. This sequence encodes CASSVAPGRGNEQFF. This chain uses TRBV9 with TRBJ2-1; D may be TRBD1 (6 bases). Trimming left V 0 bases short and J 6 bases short, with 13 bases between. The CDR3 is 15 amino acids. Germline V gene data show CDR1 as SGDLS and CDR2 as YYNGEE.

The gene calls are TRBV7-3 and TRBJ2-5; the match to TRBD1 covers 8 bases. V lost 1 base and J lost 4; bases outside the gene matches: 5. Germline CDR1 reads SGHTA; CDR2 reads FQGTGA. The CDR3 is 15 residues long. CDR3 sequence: CASSLSRTGIETQYF. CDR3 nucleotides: TGTGCCAGCAGCTTAAGCCGGACAGGGATAGAGACCCAGTACTTC.

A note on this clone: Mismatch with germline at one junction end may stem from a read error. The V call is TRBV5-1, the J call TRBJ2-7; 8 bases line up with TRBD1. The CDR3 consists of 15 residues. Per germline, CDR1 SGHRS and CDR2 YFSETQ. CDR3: CASSLGVKAGGERSF. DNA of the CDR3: TGCGCCAGCAGCTTGGGGGTAAAGGCAGGGGGCGAACGGAGCTTC.

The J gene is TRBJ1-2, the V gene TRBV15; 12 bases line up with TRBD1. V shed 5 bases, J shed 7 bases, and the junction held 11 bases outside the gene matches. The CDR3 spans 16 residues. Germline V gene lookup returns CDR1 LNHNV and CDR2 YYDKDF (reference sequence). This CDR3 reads CATSGRDRGPQAGYTF. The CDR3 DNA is TGTGCCACCAGCGGGCGGGACAGGGGGCCGCAAGCTGGCTACACCTTC.

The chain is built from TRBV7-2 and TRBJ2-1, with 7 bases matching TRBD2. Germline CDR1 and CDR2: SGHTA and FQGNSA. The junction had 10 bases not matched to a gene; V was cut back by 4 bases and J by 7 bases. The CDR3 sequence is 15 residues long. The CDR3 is CASSSGPSGINEQFF. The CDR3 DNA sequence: TGTGCCAGCAGCTCAGGGCCGAGCGGGATTAATGAGCAGTTCTTC.

CDR3 in amino acids: CASSQVPGQGGSPLHF. Here the CDR3 DNA reads TGCGCCAGCAGCCAAGTTCCGGGACAGGGAGGCTCACCCCTCCACTTT. The chain is built from TRBV4-3 and TRBJ1-6, with 9 bases that match TRBD1. J gave up 10 bases and V 1 base, and 8 bases lay outside the gene matches. The CDR3 is 16 residues long. Germline V lookup: CDR1 LGHNA, CDR2 YSLEER.

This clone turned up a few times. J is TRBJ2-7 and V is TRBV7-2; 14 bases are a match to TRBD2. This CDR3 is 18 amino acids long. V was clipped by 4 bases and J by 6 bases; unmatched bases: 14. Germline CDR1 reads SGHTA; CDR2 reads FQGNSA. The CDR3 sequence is CASSSRIPGLAGVREQYF. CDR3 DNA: TGTGCCAGCAGCTCGCGAATTCCGGGACTAGCGGGAGTGCGCGAGCAGTACTTC.

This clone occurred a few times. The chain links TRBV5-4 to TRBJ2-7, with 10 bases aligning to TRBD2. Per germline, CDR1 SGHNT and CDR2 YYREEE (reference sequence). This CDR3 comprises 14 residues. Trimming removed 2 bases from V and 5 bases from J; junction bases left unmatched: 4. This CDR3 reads CASSFSGGLDEQYF. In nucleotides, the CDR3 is TGTGCCAGCAGCTTTAGCGGGGGGCTCGACGAGCAGTACTTC. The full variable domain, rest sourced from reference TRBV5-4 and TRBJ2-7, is ETGVTQSPTHLIKTRGQQVTLRCSSQSGHNTVSWYQQALGQGPQFIFQYYREEENGRGNFPPRFSGLQFPNYSSELNVNALELDDSALYLCASSFSGGLDEQYFGPGTRLTVT.

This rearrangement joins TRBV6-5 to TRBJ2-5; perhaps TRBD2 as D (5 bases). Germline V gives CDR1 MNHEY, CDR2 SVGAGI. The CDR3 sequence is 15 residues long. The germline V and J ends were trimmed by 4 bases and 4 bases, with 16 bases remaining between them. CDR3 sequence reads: CASSSRPGGGETQYF. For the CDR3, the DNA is TGTGCCAGCAGTTCTCGCCCCGGAGGTGGAGAGACCCAGTACTTC.

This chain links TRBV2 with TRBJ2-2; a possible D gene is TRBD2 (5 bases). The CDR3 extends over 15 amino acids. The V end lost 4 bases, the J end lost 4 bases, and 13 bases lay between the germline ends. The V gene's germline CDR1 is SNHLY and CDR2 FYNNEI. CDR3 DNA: TGTGCCAGCAGTGCCCGGGGTGGAATCACCGGGGAGCTGTTTTTT. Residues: CASSARGGITGELFF.

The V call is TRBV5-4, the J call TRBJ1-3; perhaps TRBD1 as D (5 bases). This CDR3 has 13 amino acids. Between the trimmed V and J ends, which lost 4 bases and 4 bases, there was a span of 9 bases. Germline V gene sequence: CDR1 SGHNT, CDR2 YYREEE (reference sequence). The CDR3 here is CASSLNRGNTIYF. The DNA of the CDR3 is TGTGCCAGCAGCCTAAACAGGGGAAACACCATATATTTT.

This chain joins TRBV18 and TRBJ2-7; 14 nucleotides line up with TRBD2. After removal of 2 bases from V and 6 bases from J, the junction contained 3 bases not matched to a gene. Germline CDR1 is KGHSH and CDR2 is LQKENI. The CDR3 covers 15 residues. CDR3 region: CASSPGTSGSVEQYF. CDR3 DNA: TGTGCCAGCTCACCAGGGACTAGCGGGAGTGTCGAGCAGTACTTC. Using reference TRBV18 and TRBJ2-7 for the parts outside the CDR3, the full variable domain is NAGVMQNPRHLVRRRGQEARLRCSPMKGHSHVYWYRQLPEEGLKFMVYLQKENIIDESGMPKERFSAEFPKEGPSILRIQQVVRGDSAAYFCASSPGTSGSVEQYFGPGTRLTVT.

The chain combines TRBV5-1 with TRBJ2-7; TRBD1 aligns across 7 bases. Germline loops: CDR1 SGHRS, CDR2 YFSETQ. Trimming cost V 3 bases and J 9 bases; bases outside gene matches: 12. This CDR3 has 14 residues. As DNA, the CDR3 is TGCGCCAGCAGCTCCAGACAGGGCCCTTCCGGGCAGTACTTC. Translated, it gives CASSSRQGPSGQYF.

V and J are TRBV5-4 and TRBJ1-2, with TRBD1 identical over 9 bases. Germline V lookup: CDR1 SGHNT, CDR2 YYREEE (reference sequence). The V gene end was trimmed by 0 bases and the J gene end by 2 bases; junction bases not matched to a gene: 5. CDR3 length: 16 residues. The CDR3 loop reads CASSLAGQGTNYGYTF. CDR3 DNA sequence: TGTGCCAGCAGCTTGGCCGGACAGGGGACCAACTATGGCTACACCTTC.

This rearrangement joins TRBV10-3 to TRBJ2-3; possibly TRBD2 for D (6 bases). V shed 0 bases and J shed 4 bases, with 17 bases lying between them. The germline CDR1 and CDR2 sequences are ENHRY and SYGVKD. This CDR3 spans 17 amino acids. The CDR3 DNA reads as TGTGCCATCAGTGAGTCGCGGGACGGAACCATCTCAGATACGCAGTATTTT. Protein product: CAISESRDGTISDTQYF.

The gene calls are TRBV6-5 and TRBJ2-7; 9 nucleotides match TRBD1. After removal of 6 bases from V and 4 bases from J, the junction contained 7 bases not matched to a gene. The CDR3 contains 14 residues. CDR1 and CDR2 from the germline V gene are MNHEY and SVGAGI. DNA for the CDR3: TGTGCCAGCAGATACAGGGGGCTCTTATACGAGCAGTACTTC. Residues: CASRYRGLLYEQYF.

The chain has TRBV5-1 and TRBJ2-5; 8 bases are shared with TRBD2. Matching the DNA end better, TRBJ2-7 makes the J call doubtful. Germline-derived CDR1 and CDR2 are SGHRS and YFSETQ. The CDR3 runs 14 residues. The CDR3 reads CASSFGIAGYEQYF. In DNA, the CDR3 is TGCGCCAGCAGCTTTGGGATAGCGGGGTACGAGCAGTACTTC.

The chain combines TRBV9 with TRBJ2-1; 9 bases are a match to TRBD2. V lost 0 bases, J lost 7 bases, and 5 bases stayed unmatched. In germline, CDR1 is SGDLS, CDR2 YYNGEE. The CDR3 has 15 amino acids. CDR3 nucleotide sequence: TGTGCCAGCAGCGTAGACCCTAGCGGGAATAATGAGCAGTTCTTC. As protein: CASSVDPSGNNEQFF.

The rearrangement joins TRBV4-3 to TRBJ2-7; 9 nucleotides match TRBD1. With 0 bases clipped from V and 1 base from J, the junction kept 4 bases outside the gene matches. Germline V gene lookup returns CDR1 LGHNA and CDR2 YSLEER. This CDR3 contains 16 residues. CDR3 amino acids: CASSQDWDRVSYEQYF. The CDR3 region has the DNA TGCGCCAGCAGCCAAGATTGGGACAGGGTTTCCTACGAGCAGTACTTC.